The rows below give T cell receptor beta chains drawn from one sample of a study of T cell changes during pregnancy in multiple sclerosis. Sequencing used immunoSEQ multiplex PCR; TCRdb keeps in-frame clones, though not all of them. Among about 60,000 clones, about 90% were seen once, and the ten largest hold 0.6% to 0.8%. The sample here was CD4+ T cells from peripheral blood mononuclear cells, taken in the first trimester of pregnancy. All receptors derive from a female donor with multiple sclerosis, enrolled in a pregnancy study. Each CDR3 is given with its conserved first and last residue. Fields, in order: V gene, CDR3 length, J gene, clone size, D gene, CDR3 protein, CDR3 DNA. A D gene is named only where the DNA matches it firmly. Expanded clones get a size class; other rows say once, few or many, or leave the size out.

V: TRBV5-1
length: 16
J: TRBJ2-1
size: .
D: TRBD1
CDR3: CASSLTGGAELGEQFF
DNA: TGCGCCAGCAGCTTGACAGGGGGCGCGGAGTTAGGTGAGCAGTTCTTC

V: TRBV7-2
length: 17
J: TRBJ1-6
size: .
D: .
CDR3: CASSSRGEVSYNSPLHF
DNA: TGTGCCAGCAGTTCCCGCGGGGAAGTCTCCTATAATTCACCCCTCCACTTT

V: TRBV29-1
length: 15
J: TRBJ2-5
size: .
D: TRBD1
CDR3: CSVEGDRGLWKTQYF
DNA: TGCAGCGTCGAAGGGGACAGGGGACTCTGGAAGACCCAGTACTTC

V: TRBV7-9
length: 13
J: TRBJ1-1
size: .
D: .
CDR3: CASSSGGHTEAFF
DNA: TGTGCCAGCAGCTCCGGTGGGCACACTGAAGCTTTCTTT

V: TRBV7-9
length: 15
J: TRBJ2-3
size: .
D: TRBD2
CDR3: CASSWELAATDTQYF
DNA: TGTGCCAGCAGCTGGGAACTAGCGGCCACAGATACGCAGTATTTT

V: TRBV7-8
length: 16
J: TRBJ2-5
size: .
D: TRBD1
CDR3: CASSLDGTGQGETQYF
DNA: TGTGCCAGCAGCTTAGATGGGACAGGTCAAGGGGAGACCCAGTACTTC

V: TRBV29-1
length: 12
J: TRBJ1-3
size: .
D: .
CDR3: CSVVVSGNTIYF
DNA: TGCAGCGTTGTAGTCTCTGGAAACACCATATATTTT

V: TRBV7-9
length: 16
J: TRBJ1-3
size: .
D: .
CDR3: CASSQIPQGSGNTIYF
DNA: TGTGCCAGCAGCCAAATCCCCCAGGGTTCTGGAAACACCATATATTTT

V: TRBV18
length: 17
J: TRBJ1-4
size: .
D: .
CDR3: CASSPLGEASRGEKLFF
DNA: TGTGCCAGCTCACCACTAGGAGAGGCCAGTCGAGGGGAAAAACTGTTTTTT

V: TRBV7-2
length: 18
J: TRBJ2-3
size: .
D: TRBD2
CDR3: CASSLVGLAGKGTDTQYF
DNA: TGTGCCAGCAGCTTAGTGGGACTAGCGGGGAAAGGCACAGATACGCAGTATTTT

V: TRBV7-3
length: 13
J: TRBJ2-5
size: .
D: .
CDR3: CASSLDRQETQYF
DNA: TGTGCCAGCAGCCTCGACAGGCAAGAGACCCAGTACTTC

V: TRBV2
length: 14
J: TRBJ2-7
size: .
D: .
CDR3: CASSGGLRSYEQYF
DNA: TGTGCCAGCAGTGGGGGCTTACGAAGCTACGAGCAGTACTTC

V: TRBV6-5
length: 15
J: TRBJ1-6
size: .
D: .
CDR3: CASSYPGGGGSPLHF
DNA: TGTGCCAGCAGTTACCCGGGGGGTGGCGGTTCACCCCTCCACTTT

V: TRBV6-5
length: 14
J: TRBJ1-6
size: .
D: TRBD1
CDR3: CASTGTGPNSPLHF
DNA: TGTGCCAGCACCGGGACAGGGCCCAATTCACCCCTCCACTTT

V: TRBV6-1
length: 14
J: TRBJ1-5
size: .
D: TRBD1
CDR3: CASTGQVGNQPQHF
DNA: TGTGCCAGCACCGGACAGGTGGGGAATCAGCCCCAGCATTTT

V: TRBV6-5
length: 15
J: TRBJ2-3
size: .
D: TRBD2
CDR3: CATRLAGTSTDTQYF
DNA: TGTGCCACACGACTAGCGGGGACGAGCACAGATACGCAGTATTTT

V: TRBV2
length: 16
J: TRBJ2-5
size: .
D: TRBD2
CDR3: CASSEFGGGFAETQYF
DNA: TGTGCCAGCAGTGAATTCGGGGGGGGCTTTGCCGAGACCCAGTACTTC

V: TRBV30
length: 13
J: TRBJ1-2
size: .
D: TRBD1
CDR3: CAWSNRGRDGYTF
DNA: TGTGCCTGGAGTAACAGGGGCAGGGATGGCTACACCTTC

V: TRBV7-2
length: 16
J: TRBJ2-5
size: .
D: TRBD2
CDR3: CASSLVATSGQETQYF
DNA: TGTGCCAGCAGCTTAGTTGCGACTAGCGGCCAAGAGACCCAGTACTTC

V: TRBV29-1
length: 12
J: TRBJ1-2
size: .
D: .
CDR3: CSVGETVYGYTF
DNA: TGCAGCGTTGGAGAGACAGTCTATGGCTACACCTTC

V: TRBV2
length: 11
J: TRBJ2-3
size: .
D: .
CDR3: CASLLGDTQYF
DNA: TGTGCCAGCCTACTAGGAGATACGCAGTATTTT

V: TRBV7-2
length: 15
J: TRBJ2-4
size: .
D: TRBD1
CDR3: CASSFWDRGKNIQYF
DNA: TGTGCCAGCAGCTTTTGGGACAGGGGGAAAAACATTCAGTACTTC

V: TRBV18
length: 15
J: TRBJ1-1
size: .
D: .
CDR3: CASSTKTGSRTEAFF
DNA: TGTGCCAGCTCAACGAAGACAGGATCTCGCACTGAAGCTTTCTTT

V: TRBV7-2
length: 13
J: TRBJ2-7
size: .
D: TRBD1
CDR3: CASSLRTGYEQYF
DNA: TGTGCCAGCAGCTTGAGGACAGGCTACGAGCAGTACTTC

V: TRBV10-3
length: 14
J: TRBJ1-1
size: .
D: TRBD1
CDR3: CAISPGTGGTEAFF
DNA: TGTGCCATCAGCCCCGGGACAGGGGGGACTGAAGCTTTCTTT

V: TRBV6-1
length: 14
J: TRBJ2-3
size: .
D: TRBD1
CDR3: CASTLDRGSDTQYF
DNA: TGTGCCAGCACCCTCGACAGGGGGTCAGATACGCAGTATTTT

V: TRBV9
length: 14
J: TRBJ2-1
size: .
D: .
CDR3: CASSVVSVSNEQFF
DNA: TGTGCCAGCAGCGTAGTGTCTGTATCCAATGAGCAGTTCTTC

V: TRBV9
length: 15
J: TRBJ1-1
size: medium-sized
D: .
CDR3: CASSPTGTLNTEAFF
DNA: TGTGCCAGCAGCCCGACCGGGACATTGAACACTGAAGCTTTCTTT

V: TRBV5-1
length: 14
J: TRBJ1-1
size: .
D: .
CDR3: CASSTQGLISEAFF
DNA: TGCGCCAGCAGCACCCAGGGGTTGATTTCTGAAGCTTTCTTT

V: TRBV7-8
length: 17
J: TRBJ2-4
size: .
D: .
CDR3: CASSARFRYDTKNIQYF
DNA: TGTGCCAGCAGCGCCCGGTTTCGATATGATACCAAAAACATTCAGTACTTC

V: TRBV5-4
length: 13
J: TRBJ2-7
size: few
D: .
CDR3: CASSRDSHYEQYF
DNA: TGTGCCAGCAGCCGGGACTCTCACTACGAGCAGTACTTC

V: TRBV19
length: 13
J: TRBJ1-2
size: .
D: .
CDR3: CASTGGRFGGYTF
DNA: TGTGCCAGTACCGGGGGGCGGTTTGGAGGCTACACCTTC

V: TRBV28
length: 16
J: TRBJ1-3
size: .
D: TRBD1
CDR3: CASSPGQGNSGNTIYF
DNA: TGTGCCAGCAGCCCGGGACAGGGAAACTCTGGAAACACCATATATTTT

V: TRBV5-5
length: 15
J: TRBJ1-2
size: .
D: .
CDR3: CASSGRQQAPYGYTF
DNA: TGTGCCAGCAGCGGACGACAGCAAGCCCCCTATGGCTACACCTTC

V: TRBV7-2
length: 11
J: TRBJ1-1
size: .
D: .
CDR3: CASSGQTEAFF
DNA: TGTGCCAGCAGCGGACAGACTGAAGCTTTCTTT

V: TRBV13
length: 17
J: TRBJ1-4
size: once
D: TRBD1
CDR3: CASSFFRTGTGGEKLFF
DNA: TGTGCCAGCAGCTTCTTCCGGACCGGGACAGGGGGCGAAAAACTGTTTTTT

V: TRBV7-2
length: 15
J: TRBJ2-3
size: .
D: .
CDR3: CASSVGGRYTDTQYF
DNA: TGTGCCAGCAGCGTCGGGGGGCGTTACACAGATACGCAGTATTTT

V: TRBV5-1
length: 16
J: TRBJ2-6
size: once
D: TRBD1
CDR3: CASTGNRGCGANVLTF
DNA: TGCGCCAGCACAGGGAACAGGGGATGTGGGGCCAACGTCCTGACTTTC

V: TRBV9
length: 14
J: TRBJ2-2
size: .
D: .
CDR3: CASSVGLFTGELFF
DNA: TGTGCCAGCAGCGTAGGACTTTTCACCGGGGAGCTGTTTTTT

V: TRBV2
length: 15
J: TRBJ1-2
size: .
D: TRBD1
CDR3: CASSYSGTGGYGYTF
DNA: TGTGCCAGCTCGTATTCCGGGACAGGGGGCTATGGCTACACCTTC

V: TRBV19
length: 15
J: TRBJ2-7
size: few
D: TRBD1
CDR3: CASSIGTGRFDEQYF
DNA: TGTGCCAGTAGTATCGGGACAGGAAGGTTCGACGAGCAGTACTTC

V: TRBV5-4
length: 14
J: TRBJ2-3
size: .
D: TRBD2
CDR3: CASTAGARTDTQYF
DNA: TGTGCCAGCACAGCGGGGGCCCGCACAGATACGCAGTATTTT

V: TRBV6-1
length: 12
J: TRBJ1-1
size: .
D: TRBD1
CDR3: CASSNRGTEAFF
DNA: TGTGCCAGCAGCAACAGGGGGACCGAAGCTTTCTTT